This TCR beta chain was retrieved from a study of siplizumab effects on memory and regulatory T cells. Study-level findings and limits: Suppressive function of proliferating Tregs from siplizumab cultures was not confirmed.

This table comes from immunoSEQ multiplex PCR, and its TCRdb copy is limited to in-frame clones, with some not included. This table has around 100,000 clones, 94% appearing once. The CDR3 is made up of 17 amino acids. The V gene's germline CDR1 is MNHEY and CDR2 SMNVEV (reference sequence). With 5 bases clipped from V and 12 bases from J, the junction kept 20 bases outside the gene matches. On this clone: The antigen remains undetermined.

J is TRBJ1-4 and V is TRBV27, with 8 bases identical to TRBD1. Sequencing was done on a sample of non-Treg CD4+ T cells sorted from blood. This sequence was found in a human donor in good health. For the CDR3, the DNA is TGTGCCAGCAGTCCTTACCCGACAGGGGCCACACCGCTGGAACTGTTTTTT. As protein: CASSPYPTGATPLELFF.